The rows below give T cell receptor beta chains drawn from one sample of a study of blood T cell repertoires in COVID-19. Libraries were prepared by immunoSEQ multiplex PCR; TCRdb keeps only in-frame clonotypes and omits some of them. The sample yields a few hundred thousand clones, around 83% seen once. Sequenced input: PBMCs or T cells enriched from blood (not recorded which). The origin of the receptors is a woman between 45 and 60 years old who had recovered from COVID-19. Both conserved end residues are part of each CDR3. Each record gives: CDR3 DNA, CDR3 protein, J gene, clone size, V gene, D gene. D genes are given only for firm matches. Some rows have no size entry. The others give once, few or many, or a class for an expanded clone.

DNA: TGCGCCAGCAGCCAGGAAACGCACGCAGGAAACGAGCAGTACTTC
CDR3: CASSQETHAGNEQYF
J: TRBJ2-7
size: -
V: TRBV4-3
D: -

DNA: TGTGCCAGCAGCCAGGAATTAAGAGGGTCTGAAGCTTTCTTT
CDR3: CASSQELRGSEAFF
J: TRBJ1-1
size: many
V: TRBV3-1/TRBV3-2
D: -

DNA: TGTGCCAGTTCAATCAAGGGGGCGGATTCACCCCTCCACTTT
CDR3: CASSIKGADSPLHF
J: TRBJ1-6
size: -
V: TRBV18
D: TRBD1

DNA: TGTGCTAGTGGTTTAGGAGGGCCCCTACCGGGGATAGCAGGCGAAAAACTGTTTTTT
CDR3: CASGLGGPLPGIAGEKLFF
J: TRBJ1-4
size: -
V: TRBV12-5
D: -

DNA: TGTGCCAGCAGCTGGGGGCGAGGGGGCAATGAGCAGTTCTTC
CDR3: CASSWGRGGNEQFF
J: TRBJ2-1
size: few
V: TRBV6-5
D: -

DNA: TGTGCCACCAGCAGAGGGCAGGGGGCTAACTATGGCTACACCTTC
CDR3: CATSRGQGANYGYTF
J: TRBJ1-2
size: -
V: TRBV15
D: TRBD1

DNA: TGTGCCAGCAGTGAAGGGGGCTTGGGTGCTTTCTTT
CDR3: CASSEGGLGAFF
J: TRBJ1-1
size: many
V: TRBV25-1
D: -

DNA: TGTGCCAGCAGCTTGGTGACAGGGAACGAGCAGTACTTC
CDR3: CASSLVTGNEQYF
J: TRBJ2-7
size: -
V: TRBV5-4
D: TRBD1

DNA: TGTGCCAGCAGTTATAGTTTCGGGTCACCCCTCCACTTT
CDR3: CASSYSFGSPLHF
J: TRBJ1-6
size: -
V: TRBV12-3/TRBV12-4
D: -

DNA: TGCGCCAGCAGCCAGACACAGGCATACGAGCAGTACTTC
CDR3: CASSQTQAYEQYF
J: TRBJ2-7
size: -
V: TRBV4-1
D: -

DNA: TGTGCCAGCAGCTTGGGGGAGCGGGAGCTTAAAGATACGCAGTATTTT
CDR3: CASSLGERELKDTQYF
J: TRBJ2-3
size: many
V: TRBV5-6
D: TRBD2

DNA: TGCGCCAGCAGCTTGGACACGTTGAACACTGAAGCTTTCTTT
CDR3: CASSLDTLNTEAFF
J: TRBJ1-1
size: -
V: TRBV5-1
D: -

DNA: TGTGCCAGCAGCCAAATAGCGGGGGCGTACAATGAGCAGTTCTTC
CDR3: CASSQIAGAYNEQFF
J: TRBJ2-1
size: -
V: TRBV3-1/TRBV3-2
D: TRBD2

DNA: TGTGCATGCCAGCAGAGCGGGACCCCATCGAACACTGAAGCTTTCTTT
CDR3: CACQQSGTPSNTEAFF
J: TRBJ1-1
size: -
V: TRBV28
D: -

DNA: TGTGCCAGCTCGCCGGGACAGGAGATGAACACTGAAGCTTTCTTT
CDR3: CASSPGQEMNTEAFF
J: TRBJ1-1
size: -
V: TRBV18
D: TRBD1

DNA: TGTGCCAGCAGCGTAACCCTAGGGACTAGTTTGTTCTTC
CDR3: CASSVTLGTSLFF
J: TRBJ2-1
size: -
V: TRBV7-3
D: TRBD2

DNA: TGTGCCAGCAGCTTAGGGGGCCAGGTCTATGGCTACACCTTC
CDR3: CASSLGGQVYGYTF
J: TRBJ1-2
size: -
V: TRBV7-9
D: -